The rows below give T cell receptor beta chains drawn from one sample of a study of T cells after yellow fever vaccination. TCRdb independently ran MiXCR on the 5' RACE reads; one entry per CDR3 protein. Of 450,000 to 600,000 distinct CDR3 sequences listed, roughly 13% were seen once; the top ten hold around 15%. Sample: PBMCs, taken on the day of the yellow fever booster vaccination. These TCRs come from a man aged 30-40 years who received the YFV17D yellow fever vaccine. Both conserved end residues are part of each CDR3. A D gene is named only where the DNA matches it firmly. The size of a clone is reported for some rows only, either as once, few or many, or as a class for expanded clones.

v_call,clone_size,d_call,j_call,cdr3_nt,cdr3_aa
TRBV28,.,.,TRBJ2-7,TGTGCCAGCAGTTTTTCCGCTAGCTCCTACGAGCAGTACTTC,CASSFSASSYEQYF
TRBV4-3,.,.,TRBJ2-2,TGCGCCAGCAGCCGAAAGCCCCAGGGCGGAAACACCGGGGAGCTGTTTTTT,CASSRKPQGGNTGELFF
TRBV7-2,few,.,TRBJ2-2,TGTGCCACTGGACAGCCCAACACCGGGGAGCTGTTTTTT,CATGQPNTGELFF
TRBV4-2,many,TRBD1,TRBJ2-7,TGTGCCAGCAGTGCGGAGGGACAGGGCGCGGGGGATCGGCCCTACGAGCAGTACTTC,CASSAEGQGAGDRPYEQYF
TRBV6-2/TRBV6-3,.,TRBD2,TRBJ2-7,TGTGCCAGCAGACGACTAGCGGGAGGGCCCGGGGAGCAGTACTTC,CASRRLAGGPGEQYF
TRBV6-2/TRBV6-3,many,TRBD2,TRBJ2-2,TGTGCCAGCAAGGGGACTAGCGGGTCCCTCGGGGAGCTGTTTTTT,CASKGTSGSLGELFF
TRBV20-1,few,TRBD1,TRBJ2-7,TGCAGTGCTAACCCCGGGACAGGGGACACCTACGAGCAGTACTTC,CSANPGTGDTYEQYF
TRBV5-6,few,.,TRBJ2-3,TGTGCCAGCAGCCCCGGGGATGGGGCCGCAGATACGCAGTATTTT,CASSPGDGAADTQYF
TRBV5-1,.,TRBD1,TRBJ2-7,TGCGCCAGCAGCTACTCCTCGGGACAGATCAACGAGCAGTACTTC,CASSYSSGQINEQYF
TRBV12-3/TRBV12-4,.,TRBD1,TRBJ2-7,TGTGCCAGCAGTTTAGGGAACAGGGGTTTCTACGAGCAGTACTTC,CASSLGNRGFYEQYF
TRBV7-3,.,TRBD2,TRBJ2-3,TGTGCCAGCAGCTCCCAAGGACTAGCGGGCACAGATACGCAGTATTTT,CASSSQGLAGTDTQYF
TRBV5-5,.,.,TRBJ2-3,TGTGCCAGCAGCTTGGTGTGGGAGGCACTTGGGACAGATACGCAGTATTTT,CASSLVWEALGTDTQYF
TRBV27,few,.,TRBJ1-2,TGTGCCAGCAGCCTAAACTCCGGCTACTATGGCTACACCTTC,CASSLNSGYYGYTF
TRBV19,.,TRBD2,TRBJ2-2,TGTGCCAGTAGGATTACTAGCGGGAGTACCGGGGAGCTGTTTTTT,CASRITSGSTGELFF
TRBV27,.,.,TRBJ2-3,TGTGCCAGCAGTCCCACAGGACACACAGATACGCAGTATTTT,CASSPTGHTDTQYF
TRBV5-1,.,.,TRBJ2-7,TGCGCCAGCAGCCTGGCGGAGGCGGAGACCTACGAGCAGTACTTC,CASSLAEAETYEQYF
TRBV28,.,.,TRBJ2-7,TGTGCCAGCAGTTTTGCCAGGAGGGGCGAGCAGTACTTC,CASSFARRGEQYF
TRBV30,.,.,TRBJ1-2,TGTGCCTGGAGTCTGACGTTGAGGGAGTATTCTGGCTACACCTTC,CAWSLTLREYSGYTF
TRBV20-1,.,.,TRBJ2-7,TGCAGTGCTAGAGTTGGTGGGGCTTCCTACGAGCAGTACTTC,CSARVGGASYEQYF
TRBV7-3,.,.,TRBJ1-4,TGTGCCAGCAGCCCCACGGGTACGGCTAATGAAAAACTGTTTTTT,CASSPTGTANEKLFF
TRBV5-5,.,.,TRBJ2-7,TGTGCCAGCAGCGTTAACAGCGGGTTAAGCCCCGAGCAGTACTTC,CASSVNSGLSPEQYF
TRBV5-1,few,TRBD2,TRBJ2-5,TGCGCCAGTGGGGGGGAACTACCAGGAGGGACCCAGTACTTC,CASGGELPGGTQYF
TRBV7-6,few,.,TRBJ2-7,TGTGCCAGCAGCGGCGCCCAGGGAATCAGCTCCTACGAGCAGTACTTC,CASSGAQGISSYEQYF
TRBV12-3/TRBV12-4,.,TRBD2,TRBJ2-2,TGTGCCAGCAGTTTCAGGGGGGGGGGCCTAGCGGGATACACCGGGGAGCTGTTTTTT,CASSFRGGGLAGYTGELFF
TRBV20-1,.,.,TRBJ2-2,TGCAGTGTTCCCCGGGGGCGGAACGCGAACACCGGGGAGCTGTTTTTT,CSVPRGRNANTGELFF
TRBV19,.,.,TRBJ2-3,TGTGCCAGTAGCGTCCTCCCCCGGGGCGCAGATACGCAGTATTTT,CASSVLPRGADTQYF
TRBV20-1,.,TRBD2,TRBJ2-1,TGCAGTGCTAGAGGGACTAGCTATGAGCAGTTCTTC,CSARGTSYEQFF
TRBV7-8,few,TRBD2,TRBJ2-5,TGTGCCAGCAGCCGACTAGCGACACAAGAGACCCAGTACTTC,CASSRLATQETQYF
TRBV28,few,TRBD1,TRBJ2-7,TGTGCCAGCACCCCCTTGGACAGGCCTACTGACCCCTACGAGCAGTACTTC,CASTPLDRPTDPYEQYF
TRBV5-4,.,TRBD1,TRBJ2-5,TGTGCCAGTCGCCCAGGGACAGGGGGGACCCAGTACTTC,CASRPGTGGTQYF
TRBV6-1,many,TRBD1,TRBJ2-2,TGTGCCAGCAGGACAGGGGACACCGGGGAGCTGTTTTTT,CASRTGDTGELFF
TRBV6-2/TRBV6-3,few,.,TRBJ2-7,TGTGCCAGCAGTTATATACGGAGCTACGAGCAGTACTTC,CASSYIRSYEQYF
TRBV4-3,.,TRBD2,TRBJ2-1,TGCGCCAGCAGCCAAGGGACTAGCGGCCTTCCCCCCTACAATGAGCAGTTCTTC,CASSQGTSGLPPYNEQFF
TRBV7-2,.,.,TRBJ2-5,TGTGCCAGCAGCTTTAAGGCCGGGGAGACCCAGTACTTC,CASSFKAGETQYF
TRBV7-9,.,.,TRBJ2-1,TGTGCCAGCAGCTCGGCGGGGTACAATGAGCAGTTCTTC,CASSSAGYNEQFF
TRBV5-1,.,.,TRBJ2-2,TGCGCCAGCAGCTTGGCCGGCGAGGGATCAGGGGAGCTGTTTTTT,CASSLAGEGSGELFF
TRBV12-3/TRBV12-4,.,.,TRBJ2-6,TGTGCCAGCAGCCTTCCACCAAGGGGCAGTTCCCACTCTGGGGCCAACGTCCTGACTTTC,CASSLPPRGSSHSGANVLTF
TRBV7-8,.,TRBD2,TRBJ2-3,TGTGCCAGCAGCTGGGCTAGCGGGAAATCAGATACGCAGTATTTT,CASSWASGKSDTQYF
TRBV5-6,.,TRBD2,TRBJ2-7,TGTGCCAGCAGCTTGGCTGTTCTAGCGGGAGTTGTGGGGGGATCCTACGAGCAGTACTTC,CASSLAVLAGVVGGSYEQYF
TRBV5-1,few,.,TRBJ2-3,TGCGCCAGCAGCTTGGAAAGCACCGTCAAGTATTTT,CASSLESTVKYF
TRBV7-3,many,TRBD2,TRBJ2-3,TGTGCCAGCAGCCGCACTAGCGCCAGCACAGATACGCAGTATTTT,CASSRTSASTDTQYF
TRBV4-3,.,.,TRBJ1-5,TGCGCCAGCAGCCAAGAACCCAGCGGGGATCAGCCCCAGCATTTT,CASSQEPSGDQPQHF
TRBV7-9,.,TRBD2,TRBJ2-3,TGTGCCAGCAGCGTTAGCGGGAGGGTGTATTTT,CASSVSGRVYF
TRBV12-3/TRBV12-4,few,.,TRBJ1-2,TGTGCCAGCACCTTTGGGGATGGCTACACCTTC,CASTFGDGYTF
TRBV10-2,.,.,TRBJ2-3,TGCGCCATCTCTCAGCGGTACCGGGATACGCAGTATTTT,CAISQRYRDTQYF
TRBV20-1,.,.,TRBJ2-1,TGCAGTGCTATGGGCCGCCGGTTGAATGAGCAGTTCTTC,CSAMGRRLNEQFF
TRBV29-1,.,TRBD2,TRBJ2-3,TGCAGCGTCGCTAGCGGGAGAGGGGATACGCAGTATTTT,CSVASGRGDTQYF
TRBV4-3,few,.,TRBJ2-3,TGCGCCAGCAGCCAAGGATCTAGCGAGGCAGATACGCAGTATTTT,CASSQGSSEADTQYF
TRBV20-1,.,TRBD2,TRBJ2-1,TGCAGTGCTGGGACTAGCGGGATCTACAATGAGCAGTTCTTC,CSAGTSGIYNEQFF
TRBV7-9,few,.,TRBJ1-1,TGTGCCAGCAGCCCTTCGACAGTATTGAACACTGAAGCTTTCTTT,CASSPSTVLNTEAFF
TRBV7-9,few,TRBD2,TRBJ2-1,TGTGCCAGCACCCCTAGCGGGAGGTATGATGAGCAGTTCTTC,CASTPSGRYDEQFF
TRBV7-2,few,.,TRBJ2-3,TGTGCCAGCAGGGGTGGGGGTAAAAGGGGTACGCAGTATTTT,CASRGGGKRGTQYF
TRBV9,few,.,TRBJ2-7,TGTGCCAGCAGCGTAGGGGTAGGGAGGCTCTACGAGCAGTACTTC,CASSVGVGRLYEQYF
TRBV5-1,.,.,TRBJ2-1,TGCGCCAGCAGCTTGATGGGGGGCACCTACAATGAGCAGTTCTTC,CASSLMGGTYNEQFF
TRBV12-1,few,.,TRBJ2-7,TGTGCCAGCAGCCCTAGCGGGCGTGAGCCCTACGAGCAGTACTTC,CASSPSGREPYEQYF
TRBV7-2,.,.,TRBJ1-1,TGTGCCAGCTCCCGGGGGGGTAAGAACACTGAAGCTTTCTTT,CASSRGGKNTEAFF
TRBV12-3/TRBV12-4,.,.,TRBJ2-6,TGTGCCAGCAGTACGACAGTCTCTGGGGCCAACGTCCTGACTTTC,CASSTTVSGANVLTF
TRBV27,.,.,TRBJ1-4,TGTGCCAGCAGGGATCTGGCTATTCGTGCAACTAATGAAAAACTGTTTTTT,CASRDLAIRATNEKLFF
TRBV20-1,.,.,TRBJ2-7,TGCAGTGCTAGACCGGAGGTATCTAACCGTTTCTACGAGCAGTACTTC,CSARPEVSNRFYEQYF